This record concerns one T cell receptor (beta chain) sequence. The sample comes from a study of control samples from healthy donors and cancer patients. Per the germline V gene, CDR1 is SGHTA and CDR2 is FQGNSA. The length of the CDR3 is 16 residues. The V and J ends lost 1 base and 4 bases respectively, with 15 bases between them. The protocol was immunoSEQ multiplex PCR, while the TCRdb copy is restricted to in-frame clones and leaves out a portion. The sample has approximately 190,000 clones, 90% to 95% seen once; the top ten hold about 2%. The sample consisted of blood. The source is a man under 40 in good health. The J gene is TRBJ2-3, the V gene TRBV7-2, with D perhaps assigned TRBD1 or TRBD2 (5 bases each). The CDR3, as DNA: TGTGCCAGCAGCTTAGTCGGGGCAGGGTTGGCAGATACGCAGTATTTT. This gives the protein CASSLVGAGLADTQYF.